The 19 T cell receptor beta chains listed next were all sequenced from one sample in a study of blood T cell repertoires in COVID-19. Produced via immunoSEQ multiplex PCR; TCRdb's table is partial and in-frame only. The profile covers about 160,000 clones, with roughly 90% appearing a single time and roughly 7% taken by the ten largest. Sequenced sample: PBMCs or T cells enriched from blood (not recorded which). These receptors came from a woman in her 50s who had recovered from COVID-19.

This chain connects TRBV5-4 to TRBJ2-7; D may be TRBD2 (6 bases). The CDR3 length is 13 residues. From germline, CDR1 is SGHNT and CDR2 YYREEE (reference sequence). V was clipped by 0 bases and J by 10 bases, with 14 bases between them. Written as DNA, the CDR3 is TGTGCCAGCAGCTTGGCGGGAATAGCGGTACAGTACTTC. The encoded protein is CASSLAGIAVQYF.

This chain uses TRBV7-9 with TRBJ1-5, with D uncertain. The V end lost 0 bases, the J end lost 3 bases, and 12 bases lay between the germline ends. CDR3 length: 16 amino acids. CDR1 is SEHNR and CDR2 is FQNEAQ in the germline V gene (reference sequence). In DNA, the CDR3 is TGTGCCAGCAGCTTAGCGGTGGGAGAGGACAATCAGCCCCAGCATTTT. Translated, it gives CASSLAVGEDNQPQHF.

V usage is TRBV3-1 (or the pseudogene TRBV3-2) and J usage is TRBJ1-6; the D gene is possibly TRBD1 (5 bases). CDR3 length: 16 amino acids. Germline V CDR1 and CDR2: LGHDT, YNNKEL (reference sequence). Trimming cost V 4 bases and J 4 bases, with 14 bases left between them. As DNA, the CDR3 is TGTGCCAGCAGCCTAGCGGGGCGACAGTATAATTCACCCCTCCACTTT. The encoded protein is CASSLAGRQYNSPLHF.

There are a few counts of this clone. V gene TRBV11-2 combines with J gene TRBJ2-5, with 10 positions matching TRBD2. V shed 5 bases and J 5 bases; nucleotides not matched to a gene: 11. This CDR3 comprises 16 residues. CDR1 is SGHAT, CDR2 FQNNGV, per germline. The CDR3 DNA is TGTGCCAGCAGCACTAAACTAGCGGGATGGGTCGAGACCCAGTACTTC. Translated: CASSTKLAGWVETQYF.

The rearrangement links TRBV29-1 to TRBJ2-7, with 8 bases aligning to TRBD1. The length of the CDR3 is 13 residues. With 7 bases clipped from V and 2 bases from J, the junction kept 7 bases outside the gene matches. The germline V gene has CDR1 SQVTM and CDR2 ANQGSEA. CDR3 in amino acids: CSALTGDAYEQYF. The CDR3 DNA sequence: TGCAGCGCCCTGACAGGGGACGCCTACGAGCAGTACTTC.

The chain joins TRBV10-3 to TRBJ2-7; D perhaps matches TRBD1 (6 bases). The V end lost 10 bases, the J end lost 5 bases, and 12 bases lay between the germline ends. The CDR3 spans 11 residues. From germline, CDR1 is ENHRY and CDR2 SYGVKD. CDR3 DNA: TGTGCCACCGGGCAGGGGAACGAGCAGTACTTC. Its protein is CATGQGNEQYF.

This clone was detected a few times. The CDR3 DNA follows: TGCAGCGTAATGAGGGACAGGGCCACTGAAGCTTTCTTT. Translation: CSVMRDRATEAFF. The chain uses TRBV29-1 and TRBJ1-1; 9 positions match TRBD1. V lost 6 bases to trimming and J lost 4 bases; unmatched junction nucleotides: 6. Germline V gene data show CDR1 as SQVTM and CDR2 as ANQGSEA. This CDR3 spans 13 amino acids.

J is TRBJ2-2 and V is TRBV4-2; 9 positions match TRBD1. The V gene end was trimmed by 4 bases and the J gene end by 6 bases; junction bases not matched to a gene: 3. The CDR3 is made up of 14 amino acids. Per the germline V gene, CDR1 is LGHNA and CDR2 is YNFKEQ. CDR3 region: CASSPDRGAGELFF. In nucleotides, the CDR3 is TGTGCCAGCAGCCCGGACAGGGGTGCCGGGGAGCTGTTTTTT.

The V gene is TRBV4-2, the J gene TRBJ2-7; D may be TRBD2 (5 bases). The germline V gene encodes CDR1 LGHNA and CDR2 YNFKEQ. The V gene lost 2 bases and the J gene lost 4 bases, with 9 bases spanning the gap. The CDR3 loop spans 13 amino acids. For the CDR3, the DNA is TGTGCCAGCAGCCAACCTCCGGGGTACGAGCAGTACTTC. Its translation is CASSQPPGYEQYF.

The J gene is TRBJ2-7, the V gene TRBV6-5, with 7 nucleotides matching TRBD1. Germline V gene sequence: CDR1 MNHEY, CDR2 SVGAGI. With V trimmed by 6 bases and J by 2 bases, 10 bases remained unmatched. CDR3 length: 15 amino acids. This CDR3 reads CASSLDRDRTYEQYF. The CDR3 coding sequence is TGTGCCAGCAGCCTCGACCGGGACAGAACCTACGAGCAGTACTTC.

This clone appeared a single time. The V and J genes are TRBV4-2 and TRBJ2-2; D is possibly TRBD1 (6 bases). V was pared by 5 bases and J by 1 base, with 14 bases between. Germline V lookup: CDR1 LGHNA, CDR2 YNFKEQ. There are 16 residues in the CDR3. The CDR3 DNA reads as TGTGCCAGCAGCAAACAGGGAACCCGGAACACCGGGGAGCTGTTTTTT. Translation: CASSKQGTRNTGELFF.

The chain links TRBV5-6 to TRBJ1-6, with a possible D match to TRBD1 (6 bases). The CDR3 extends over 14 amino acids. Per germline, CDR1 SGHDT and CDR2 YYEEEE. V was pared by 6 bases and J by 9 bases, with 16 bases between. The CDR3 spells CASTLGNRASPLHF. CDR3 DNA sequence: TGTGCCAGCACCCTAGGGAACAGGGCTTCACCCCTCCACTTT.

This chain uses TRBV6-5 with TRBJ2-7, with 7 bases lining up with TRBD2. This CDR3 region has 15 residues. Germline assignment: CDR1 MNHEY and CDR2 SVGAGI. V shed 0 bases and J 2 bases; nucleotides not matched to a gene: 4. CDR3 sequence: CASSYSGGSTYEQYF. The CDR3 nucleotides read TGTGCCAGCAGTTACTCGGGGGGGAGTACCTACGAGCAGTACTTC.

This chain uses TRBV18 with TRBJ2-2, with 12 bases lining up with TRBD1. There are 14 residues in the CDR3. The germline CDR1 and CDR2 sequences are KGHSH and LQKENI. With 2 bases clipped from V and 10 bases from J, the junction kept 2 bases outside the gene matches. CDR3 sequence: CASSPGTGGVELFF. CDR3 DNA sequence: TGTGCCAGCTCACCAGGGACAGGGGGCGTGGAGCTGTTTTTT.

V and J are TRBV5-1 and TRBJ1-2; 9 bases are a match to TRBD1. This CDR3 has 15 amino acids. The germline CDR1 and CDR2 sequences are SGHRS and YFSETQ. The ends lost 0 bases at V and 3 bases at J; junction bases unmatched: 3. The CDR3 sequence: CASSLARTGDYGYTF. The CDR3 region has the DNA TGCGCCAGCAGCTTGGCCCGGACAGGGGACTATGGCTACACCTTC.

The rearrangement uses TRBV6-9 and TRBJ1-4; 9 nucleotides line up with TRBD1. Germline lookup yields CDR1 MNHGY and CDR2 SVAAGI. This CDR3 comprises 15 residues. V was pared by 2 bases and J by 5 bases, with 3 bases of the junction left unmatched. This CDR3 is CASSYPGQGNEKLFF. CDR3 sequence (DNA): TGTGCCAGCAGTTATCCCGGACAGGGGAATGAAAAACTGTTTTTT.

The chain employs TRBV7-8 and TRBJ1-1; D is possibly TRBD1 (5 bases). There are 16 residues in the CDR3. Trimming pared 3 bases from V and 0 bases from J, leaving 14 bases between. The germline gives CDR1 SGHVS, CDR2 FQNEAQ. The CDR3 region has the DNA TGTGCCAGCAGCTTTGTAAGGGGACTCCTGAACACTGAAGCTTTCTTT. Translated, it gives CASSFVRGLLNTEAFF.

The chain has TRBV10-1 and TRBJ1-5, with TRBD1 identical over 8 bases. The CDR3 is 14 residues long. The ends lost 4 bases at V and 2 bases at J; junction bases unmatched: 1. Germline V gene lookup returns CDR1 WNHNN and CDR2 SYGVQD (reference sequence). The CDR3 spells CASSVTGGNQPQHF. The CDR3 region has the DNA TGCGCCAGCAGTGTGACAGGGGGCAATCAGCCCCAGCATTTT.

The J gene is TRBJ2-3, the V gene TRBV5-1; tentative D call: TRBD1 (5 bases). V was trimmed by 4 bases and J by 5 bases, leaving 14 bases between them. Germline V gene sequence: CDR1 SGHRS, CDR2 YFSETQ. The CDR3 loop spans 14 amino acids. This CDR3 reads CASSQEPDRDTQYF. CDR3 sequence (DNA): TGCGCCAGCAGCCAAGAGCCCGACAGAGATACGCAGTATTTT.